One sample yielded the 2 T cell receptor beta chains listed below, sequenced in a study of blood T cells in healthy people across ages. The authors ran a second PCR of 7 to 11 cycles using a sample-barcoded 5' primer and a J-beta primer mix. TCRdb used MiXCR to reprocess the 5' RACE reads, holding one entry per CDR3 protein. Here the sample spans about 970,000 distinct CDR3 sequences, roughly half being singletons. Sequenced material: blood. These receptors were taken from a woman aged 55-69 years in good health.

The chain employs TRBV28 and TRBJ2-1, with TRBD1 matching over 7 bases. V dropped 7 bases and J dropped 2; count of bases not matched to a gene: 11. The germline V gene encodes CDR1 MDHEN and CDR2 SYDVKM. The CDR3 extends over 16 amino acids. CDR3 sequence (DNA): TGTGCCAGCAATGAGGGGGCCGTTCGAGCCTACAATGAGCAGTTCTTC. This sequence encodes CASNEGAVRAYNEQFF.

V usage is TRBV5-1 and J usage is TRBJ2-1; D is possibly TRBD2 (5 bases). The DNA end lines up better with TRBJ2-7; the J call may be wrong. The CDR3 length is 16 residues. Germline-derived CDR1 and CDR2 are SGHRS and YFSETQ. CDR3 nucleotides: TGCGCCAGCAGCCTAAGAGGACTCAGCTCCTACAATGAGCAGTACTTC. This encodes CASSLRGLSSYNEQYF.